This T cell receptor (beta chain) was obtained from a study of PD-1 blockade in classical Hodgkin lymphoma. Overall study findings and caveats: Researchers reported that CD4+ TCR diversity, though not CD8+, rose significantly by C4D1. No one has yet defined what causes the repertoire differences, which may be disease activity or prior therapy.

As concerns this clone: What it binds is not known.

The protocol was immunoSEQ multiplex PCR, while the TCRdb copy is restricted to in-frame clones and leaves out a portion. Here the sample spans roughly 6,000 clones, around 73% being singletons. The germline V and J ends were trimmed by 6 bases and 0 bases, with 15 bases remaining between them. The CDR3 has 16 residues. Looked up from germline, CDR1 is MDHEN and CDR2 is SYDVKM. Every patient was affected by relapse after autologous stem cell transplantation, while exposure to brentuximab vedotin was not uniform. Purification of CD4+ T cells from thawed PBMCs was achieved by magnetic negative selection.

The material sequenced was CD4+ T cells from blood, taken at baseline. The clonotype originates from a human donor with classical Hodgkin lymphoma. The V gene is TRBV28, the J gene TRBJ1-5, with D possibly matching TRBD1 (5 bases). Here the CDR3 DNA reads TGTGCCAGCAGCCTCCGGGACGGATATAGCAATCAGCCCCAGCATTTT. Translating gives CASSLRDGYSNQPQHF.